What follows describes a single TCR beta chain. The sample originates from a study of blood T cell repertoires in COVID-19. The wider study: Samples of COVID-19 (acute and convalescent) were obtained from the United States, Italy and Spain.

The method was immunoSEQ multiplex PCR; TCRdb's version includes in-frame clones alone and lacks a portion of them. This table holds some 180,000 clones, about nine tenths found once. Germline V gives CDR1 LNHNV, CDR2 YYDKDF (reference sequence). Trimming shortened V by 1 base and J by 13 bases, and 11 bases separated the two germline ends. The CDR3 consists of 12 residues. The TCR sequence derives from a man between 65 and 80 years old with active or convalescent COVID-19. Specimen: peripheral blood. The V and J genes are TRBV15 and TRBJ2-1, with D perhaps matching TRBD2 (6 bases). DNA of the CDR3: TGTGCCACCAGCAGAGTCGGGACTCCCCAGTTCTTC. It codes for CATSRVGTPQFF.